This TCR beta chain comes out of a study of technical replicates of blood from a handful of donors. The assay was immunoSEQ multiplex PCR, and TCRdb's table has in-frame clones only and misses some. The data hold about 70,000 clones, with roughly 96% observed a single time. CDR1 is SQVTM, CDR2 ANQGSEA, per germline. Trimming removed 5 bases from V and 4 bases from J; junction bases left unmatched: 6. The CDR3 is 16 amino acids. This receptor was taken from a human donor in good health. The sample taken for sequencing was T cells isolated from PBMCs. The J gene is TRBJ2-1, the V gene TRBV29-1; 15 nucleotides agree with TRBD2. CDR3: CSVFGLAGGRYNEQFF. CDR3 coding DNA: TGCAGCGTTTTCGGACTAGCGGGAGGGCGGTACAATGAGCAGTTCTTC.